A selection of T cell receptor beta chains follows, all from one sample in a study of neurological immune-mediated disorders. MiXCR, run by TCRdb on the 5' RACE reads, gives a single entry per CDR3 protein. There are 50,000 or so distinct CDR3 sequences in the sample; about 3.7% occur only once, and about 6.3% lies in the top ten. The specimen sequenced was PBMCs. These receptors came from a man in his forties with multiple sclerosis. Each CDR3 is given with its conserved first and last residue. A D gene is named only where the DNA matches it firmly. Size is omitted from some rows. Given values are once, few, many or a class for expanded clones.

j_call | clone_size | cdr3_length | v_call | d_call | cdr3_nt | cdr3_aa
TRBJ2-3 | NA | 15 | TRBV7-7 | NA | TGTGCCAGCAGCTCCGGGTCGCAAGTCACAGATACGCAGTATTTT | CASSSGSQVTDTQYF
TRBJ2-2 | many | 15 | TRBV20-1 | NA | TGCAGTGCTAGAGACCAGGCCCTTAACACCGGGGAGCTGTTTTTT | CSARDQALNTGELFF
TRBJ2-5 | few | 14 | TRBV7-2 | NA | TGTGCCAGCAGCTTAGATAGGGCCCAAGAGACCCAGTACTTC | CASSLDRAQETQYF
TRBJ2-1 | NA | 14 | TRBV5-5 | NA | TGTGCCAGCAGCTTGGGGACTGCCACCGATGAGCAGTTCTTC | CASSLGTATDEQFF
TRBJ2-5 | many | 13 | TRBV20-1 | TRBD2 | TGCAGTGCTAGATCTGGGAGGGGAGAGACCCAGTACTTC | CSARSGRGETQYF
TRBJ2-7 | many | 15 | TRBV6-5 | TRBD2 | TGTGCCAGCAGTCTCGGGACTAGCGGGGGGCGGGAGCAGTACTTC | CASSLGTSGGREQYF
TRBJ2-5 | many | 11 | TRBV5-1 | NA | TGCGCCAGCAGCGCTCAAGAGACCCAGTACTTC | CASSAQETQYF
TRBJ2-5 | many | 16 | TRBV12-3/TRBV12-4 | TRBD2 | TGTGCCAGCAGTTTAGGGGCGGGGGGGCCAACAGAGACCCAGTACTTC | CASSLGAGGPTETQYF
TRBJ2-1 | many | 17 | TRBV12-3/TRBV12-4 | TRBD1 | TGTGCCAGCAGTTTAAGTCCAGGGGGACCCTCCTACAATGAGCAGTTCTTC | CASSLSPGGPSYNEQFF
TRBJ2-7 | many | 15 | TRBV9 | TRBD2 | TGTGCCAGCAGCGTAGGACTAGCGGGGGCCTACGAGCAGTACTTC | CASSVGLAGAYEQYF
TRBJ2-1 | many | 14 | TRBV20-1 | TRBD1 | TGCAGTGCTGCGGACAGGGGGCCCTACAATGAGCAGTTCTTC | CSAADRGPYNEQFF
TRBJ1-5 | NA | 14 | TRBV6-1 | NA | TGTGCCAGCAGTTTGGGGGCGCTGGGTCAGCCCCAGAATTTT | CASSLGALGQPQNF
TRBJ2-7 | many | 14 | TRBV7-8 | NA | TGTGCCAGCAGCTCTCTAGCCCTCTCCTACGAGCAGTACTTC | CASSSLALSYEQYF
TRBJ2-7 | many | 14 | TRBV12-3/TRBV12-4 | NA | TGTGCCAGCAGCTCGGGGACGGACTCCTACGAGCAGTACTTC | CASSSGTDSYEQYF
TRBJ2-6 | many | 16 | TRBV4-1 | NA | TGCGCCAGCAGCCAAGATGATAGGGGCGGGGCCAACGTCCTGACTTTC | CASSQDDRGGANVLTF
TRBJ2-3 | many | 14 | TRBV5-1 | NA | TGCGCCAGCAGGGGCGGGACAGTCACAGATACGCAGTATTTT | CASRGGTVTDTQYF
TRBJ2-5 | few | 16 | TRBV6-5 | NA | TGTGCCAGCAGTTACTCAACCGGGGCCGGACAAGAGACCCAGTACTTC | CASSYSTGAGQETQYF
TRBJ1-5 | few | 14 | TRBV28 | NA | TGTGCCAGCATTATTCCGAGGTTCAATCAGCCCCAGAATTTT | CASIIPRFNQPQNF
TRBJ1-1 | many | 10 | TRBV2 | NA | TGTGCCAGCACCCTGAGTCGAGCTTTCTTT | CASTLSRAFF
TRBJ2-1 | many | 15 | TRBV5-1 | NA | TGCGCCAGCAGCTTGGCCCCGGAGACCTACAATGAGCAGTTCTTC | CASSLAPETYNEQFF
TRBJ2-1 | many | 15 | TRBV5-1 | TRBD2 | TGCGCCAGCACCCTCAGCGGGGAGAACTACAATGAGCAGTTCTTC | CASTLSGENYNEQFF
TRBJ2-4 | many | 15 | TRBV5-1 | TRBD1 | TGCGCCAGCAGCATCTCCGGGACAGGGGCTAACATTCAGTACTTC | CASSISGTGANIQYF
TRBJ2-7 | many | 14 | TRBV20-1 | TRBD1 | TGCGCGCTCTTCCGGACAGGGGCTTCCTACGAGCAGTACTTC | CALFRTGASYEQYF
TRBJ2-4 | many | 16 | TRBV18 | TRBD2 | TGTGCCAGCTCACCCGTAGCGGGGGTACTAGCGGACATTCAGTACTTC | CASSPVAGVLADIQYF
TRBJ2-2 | many | 12 | TRBV7-2 | NA | TGTGCCAGCAGCTGGGATTCCGGGGAGCTGTTTTTT | CASSWDSGELFF
TRBJ1-1 | NA | 15 | TRBV6-2/TRBV6-3 | NA | TGTGCCAGCAGTTACGGGGGGGCCCAGAACACTGAAGCTTTCTTT | CASSYGGAQNTEAFF
TRBJ2-1 | few | 13 | TRBV7-2 | NA | TGTGCCAGCAGCTTCGGGCTACCCAATGAGCAGTTCTTC | CASSFGLPNEQFF
TRBJ1-1 | few | 13 | TRBV10-3 | NA | TGTGCCATCAGTTCGAACGGCGCCACTGAAGCTTTCTTT | CAISSNGATEAFF
TRBJ2-7 | many | 14 | TRBV5-1 | NA | TGCGCCAGCAGCTTGGAGGGCGGGATCCACGAGCAGTACTTC | CASSLEGGIHEQYF
TRBJ2-7 | many | 14 | TRBV5-5 | NA | TGTGCCAGCAGCTTGAGGCAGGTGACCTACGAGCAGTACTTC | CASSLRQVTYEQYF